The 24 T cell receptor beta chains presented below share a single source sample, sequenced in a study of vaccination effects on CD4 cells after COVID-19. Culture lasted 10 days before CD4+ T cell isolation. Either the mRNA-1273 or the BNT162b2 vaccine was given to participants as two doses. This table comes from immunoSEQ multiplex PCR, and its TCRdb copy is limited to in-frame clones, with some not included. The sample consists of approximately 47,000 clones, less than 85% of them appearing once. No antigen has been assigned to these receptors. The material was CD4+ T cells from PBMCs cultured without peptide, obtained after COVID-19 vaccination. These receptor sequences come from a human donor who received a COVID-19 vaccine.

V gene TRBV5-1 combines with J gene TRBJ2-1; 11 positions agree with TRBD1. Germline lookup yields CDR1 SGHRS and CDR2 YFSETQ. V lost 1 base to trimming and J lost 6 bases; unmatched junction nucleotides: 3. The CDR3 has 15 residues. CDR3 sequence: CASSLPGTGGNEQFF. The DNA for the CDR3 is TGCGCCAGCAGCTTGCCCGGGACAGGGGGCAATGAGCAGTTCTTC.

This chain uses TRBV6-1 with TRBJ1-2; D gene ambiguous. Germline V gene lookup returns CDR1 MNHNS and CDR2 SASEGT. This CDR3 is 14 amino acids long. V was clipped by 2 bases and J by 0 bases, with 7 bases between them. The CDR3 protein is CASSEQATNYGYTF. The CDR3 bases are TGTGCCAGCAGTGAACAGGCGACTAACTATGGCTACACCTTC.

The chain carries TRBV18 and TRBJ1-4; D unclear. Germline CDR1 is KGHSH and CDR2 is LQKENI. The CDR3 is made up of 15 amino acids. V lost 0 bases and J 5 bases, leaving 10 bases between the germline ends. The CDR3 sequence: CASSPPTGGNEKLFF. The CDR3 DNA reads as TGTGCCAGCTCACCACCGACGGGAGGAAATGAAAAACTGTTTTTT.

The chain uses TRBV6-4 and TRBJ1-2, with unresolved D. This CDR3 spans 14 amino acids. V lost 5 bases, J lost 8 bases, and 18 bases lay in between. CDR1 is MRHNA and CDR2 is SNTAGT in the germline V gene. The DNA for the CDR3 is TGTGCCAGCAGTTCGGCAGGAATGTCGGACGGCTACACCTTC. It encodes CASSSAGMSDGYTF.

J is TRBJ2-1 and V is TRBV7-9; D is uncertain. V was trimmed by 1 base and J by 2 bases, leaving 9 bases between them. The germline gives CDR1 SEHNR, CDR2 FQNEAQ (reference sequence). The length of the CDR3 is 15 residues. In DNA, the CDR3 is TGTGCCAGCAGCTTAGTTAGCAGACCCTACAATGAGCAGTTCTTC. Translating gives CASSLVSRPYNEQFF.

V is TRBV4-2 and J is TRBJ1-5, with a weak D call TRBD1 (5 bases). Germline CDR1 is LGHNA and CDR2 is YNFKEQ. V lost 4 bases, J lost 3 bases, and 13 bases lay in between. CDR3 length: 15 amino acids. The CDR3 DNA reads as TGTGCCAGCAGCCCCCCCGGGACCAACAATCAGCCCCAGCATTTT. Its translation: CASSPPGTNNQPQHF.

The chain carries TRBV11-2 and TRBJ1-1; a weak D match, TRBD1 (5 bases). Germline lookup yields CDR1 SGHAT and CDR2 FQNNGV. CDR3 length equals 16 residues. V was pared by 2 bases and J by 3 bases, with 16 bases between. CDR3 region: CASSLIGRGADTEAFF. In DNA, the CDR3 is TGTGCCAGCAGCTTAATAGGTAGGGGTGCGGACACTGAAGCTTTCTTT.

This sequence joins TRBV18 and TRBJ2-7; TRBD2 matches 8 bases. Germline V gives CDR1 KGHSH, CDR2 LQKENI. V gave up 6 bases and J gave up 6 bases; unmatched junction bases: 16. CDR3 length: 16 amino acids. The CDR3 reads CASSRNPGLESSEQYF. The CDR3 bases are TGTGCCAGCTCTCGTAATCCGGGACTAGAAAGCTCCGAGCAGTACTTC.

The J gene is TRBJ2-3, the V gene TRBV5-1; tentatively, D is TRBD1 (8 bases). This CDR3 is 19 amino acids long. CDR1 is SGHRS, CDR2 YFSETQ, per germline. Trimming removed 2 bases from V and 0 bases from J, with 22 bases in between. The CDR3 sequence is CASSLQGGSLATSTDTQYF. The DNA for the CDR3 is TGCGCCAGCAGCTTACAGGGGGGGTCGCTCGCTACTAGCACAGATACGCAGTATTTT.

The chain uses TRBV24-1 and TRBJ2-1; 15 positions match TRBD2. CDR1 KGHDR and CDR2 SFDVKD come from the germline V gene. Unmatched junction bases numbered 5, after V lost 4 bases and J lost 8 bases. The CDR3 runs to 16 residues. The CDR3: CATSDRTSGGADEQFF. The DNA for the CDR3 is TGTGCCACCAGTGACCGGACTAGCGGGGGGGCCGATGAGCAGTTCTTC.

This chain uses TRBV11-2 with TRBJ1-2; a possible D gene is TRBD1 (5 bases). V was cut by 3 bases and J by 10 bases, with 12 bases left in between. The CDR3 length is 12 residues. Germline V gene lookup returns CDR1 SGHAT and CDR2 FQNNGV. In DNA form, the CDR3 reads TGTGCCAGCAGCTTGGGCAGGGATGACTACACCTTC. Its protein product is CASSLGRDDYTF.

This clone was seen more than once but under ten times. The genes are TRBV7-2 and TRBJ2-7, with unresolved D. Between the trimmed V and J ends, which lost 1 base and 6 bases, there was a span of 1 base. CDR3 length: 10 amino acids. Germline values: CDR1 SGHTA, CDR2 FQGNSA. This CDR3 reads CASSLGEQYF. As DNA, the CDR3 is TGTGCCAGCAGCTTAGGCGAGCAGTACTTC.

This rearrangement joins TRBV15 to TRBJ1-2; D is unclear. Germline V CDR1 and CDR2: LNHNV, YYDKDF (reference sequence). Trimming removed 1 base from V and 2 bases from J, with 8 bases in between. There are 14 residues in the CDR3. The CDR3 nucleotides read TGTGCCACCAGCAGAGGGGCAGAGAACTATGGCTACACCTTC. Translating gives CATSRGAENYGYTF.

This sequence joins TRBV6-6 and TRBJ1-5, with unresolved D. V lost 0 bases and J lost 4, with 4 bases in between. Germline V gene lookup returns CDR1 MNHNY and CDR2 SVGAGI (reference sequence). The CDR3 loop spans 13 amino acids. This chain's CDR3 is CASSYSMNQPQHF. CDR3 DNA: TGTGCCAGCAGTTACTCGATGAATCAGCCCCAGCATTTT.

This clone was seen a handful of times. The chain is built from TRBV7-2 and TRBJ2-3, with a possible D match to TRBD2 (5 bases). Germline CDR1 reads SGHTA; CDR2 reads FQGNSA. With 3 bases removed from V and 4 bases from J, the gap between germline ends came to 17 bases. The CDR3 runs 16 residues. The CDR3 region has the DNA TGTGCCAGCAGCTTTACGGTAGCTAGCTTAGCAGATACGCAGTATTTT. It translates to CASSFTVASLADTQYF. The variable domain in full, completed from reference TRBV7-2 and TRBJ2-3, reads GAGVSQSPSNKVTEKGKDVELRCDPISGHTALYWYRQSLGQGLEFLIYFQGNSAPDKSGLPSDRFSAERTGGSVSTLTIQRTQQEDSAVYLCASSFTVASLADTQYFGPGTRLTVL.

CDR3 DNA: TGTGCCAGCAGAGAGGACAGCACGAATCAGCCCCAGCATTTT. Its translation: CASREDSTNQPQHF. The rearrangement links TRBV2 to TRBJ1-5; D is possibly TRBD1 (6 bases). The V and J ends lost 6 bases and 4 bases respectively, with 13 bases between them. Germline V gene data show CDR1 as SNHLY and CDR2 as FYNNEI. The CDR3 is 14 residues long.

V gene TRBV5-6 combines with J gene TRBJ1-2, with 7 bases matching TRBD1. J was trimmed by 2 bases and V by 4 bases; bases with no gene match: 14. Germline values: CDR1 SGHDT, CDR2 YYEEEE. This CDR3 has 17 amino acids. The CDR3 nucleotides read TGTGCCAGCAGCCGTACAGGGGTATTAGGTCCAAACTATGGCTACACCTTC. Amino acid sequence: CASSRTGVLGPNYGYTF.

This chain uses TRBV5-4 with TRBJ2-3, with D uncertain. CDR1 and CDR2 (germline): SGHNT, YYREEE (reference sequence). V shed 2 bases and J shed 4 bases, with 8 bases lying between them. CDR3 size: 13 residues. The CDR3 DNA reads TGTGCCAGCAGCTTACTTGTCTCAGATACGCAGTATTTT. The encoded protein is CASSLLVSDTQYF.

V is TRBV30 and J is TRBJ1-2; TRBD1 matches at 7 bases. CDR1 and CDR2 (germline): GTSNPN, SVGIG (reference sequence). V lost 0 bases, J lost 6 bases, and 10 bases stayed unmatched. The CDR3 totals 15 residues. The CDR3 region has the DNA TGTGCCTGGAGTGTACGGTCTCAGGGGGGGGATGGCTACACCTTC. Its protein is CAWSVRSQGGDGYTF.

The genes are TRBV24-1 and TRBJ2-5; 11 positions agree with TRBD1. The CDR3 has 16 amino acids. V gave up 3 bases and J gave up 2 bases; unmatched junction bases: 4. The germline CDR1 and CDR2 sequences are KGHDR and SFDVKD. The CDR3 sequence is CATSDPRDRGQETQYF. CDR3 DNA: TGTGCCACCAGTGATCCCCGGGACAGGGGGCAAGAGACCCAGTACTTC.

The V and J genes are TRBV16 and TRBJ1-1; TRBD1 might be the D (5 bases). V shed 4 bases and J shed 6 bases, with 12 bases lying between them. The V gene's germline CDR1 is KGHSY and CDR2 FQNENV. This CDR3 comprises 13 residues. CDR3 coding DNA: TGTGCCAGCAGCCCCCTCAGGGAGGCTGAAGCTTTCTTT. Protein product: CASSPLREAEAFF.

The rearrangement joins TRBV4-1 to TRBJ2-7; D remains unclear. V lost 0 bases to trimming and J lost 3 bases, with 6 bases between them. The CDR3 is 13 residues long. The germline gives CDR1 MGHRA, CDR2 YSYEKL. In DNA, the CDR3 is TGCGCCAGCAGCCAAGATTTGCTCTACGAGCAGTACTTC. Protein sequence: CASSQDLLYEQYF.

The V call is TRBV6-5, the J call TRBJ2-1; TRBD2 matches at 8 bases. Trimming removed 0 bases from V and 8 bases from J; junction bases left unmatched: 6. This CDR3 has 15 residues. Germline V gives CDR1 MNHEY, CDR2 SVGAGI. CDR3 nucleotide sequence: TGTGCCAGCAGTTACTCCGAAGGACTAGCCTATGAGCAGTTCTTC. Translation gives CASSYSEGLAYEQFF.

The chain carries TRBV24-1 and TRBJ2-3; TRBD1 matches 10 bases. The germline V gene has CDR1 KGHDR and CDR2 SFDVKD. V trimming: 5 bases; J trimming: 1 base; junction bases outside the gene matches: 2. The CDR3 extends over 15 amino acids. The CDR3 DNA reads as TGTGCCACCAGTGCCGGGACAGGGGGCACAGATACGCAGTATTTT. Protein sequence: CATSAGTGGTDTQYF.